The next 14 T cell receptor beta chains were all read from a single sample in a study of blood T cell repertoires in COVID-19. Clones were sequenced by immunoSEQ multiplex PCR, and TCRdb holds only the in-frame ones, with some missing. In the table there are fewer than 30,000 clones, around 83% of which are singletons. Sequences were obtained from peripheral blood. The source is a human donor in a cohort sampled during active COVID-19.

The chain employs TRBV29-1 and TRBJ2-7; 7 bases fit TRBD1. The germline gives CDR1 SQVTM, CDR2 ANQGSEA. CDR3 length equals 12 residues. V shed 4 bases, J shed 2 bases, and the junction held 2 bases outside the gene matches. The CDR3 DNA follows: TGCAGCGTTGGGCAGGGGGCCTACGAGCAGTACTTC. It codes for CSVGQGAYEQYF.

The chain has TRBV11-2 and TRBJ2-2, with 9 bases identical to TRBD2. Germline assignment: CDR1 SGHAT and CDR2 FQNNGV. The CDR3 is 17 residues long. V shed 7 bases, J shed 4 bases, and the junction held 13 bases outside the gene matches. The DNA for the CDR3 is TGTGCCAGCATCCAAACTAGCGGGCGGGTAGGCACCGGGGAGCTGTTTTTT. It yields the protein CASIQTSGRVGTGELFF.

This sequence joins TRBV7-2 and TRBJ1-3; a possible D gene is TRBD1 (6 bases). CDR1 is SGHTA, CDR2 FQGNSA, per germline. With 5 bases removed from V and 2 bases from J, the gap between germline ends came to 10 bases. This CDR3 spans 14 amino acids. In DNA, the CDR3 is TGTGCCAGCAGCCGTTCAGGGGCTGGAAACACCATATATTTT. Translating gives CASSRSGAGNTIYF.

The CDR3 sequence is CASSYLPGSNTEAFF. The CDR3 nucleotides are TGTGCCAGCAGTTACCTCCCAGGGTCTAACACTGAAGCTTTCTTT. The gene calls are TRBV6-5 and TRBJ1-1; possibly TRBD1 for D (5 bases). From germline, CDR1 is MNHEY and CDR2 SVGAGI. CDR3 length equals 15 residues. The germline V and J ends were trimmed by 2 bases and 2 bases, with 12 bases remaining between them.

The J gene is TRBJ2-7, the V gene TRBV7-9; 13 positions match TRBD2. Germline V CDR1 and CDR2: SEHNR, FQNEAQ (reference sequence). The CDR3 contains 16 residues. The trim removed 3 bases at V and 6 bases at J, leaving 8 bases unmatched. DNA of the CDR3: TGTGCCAGCAGCTTTTATTCCGGACTAGCGGGAGCCGAGCAGTACTTC. This encodes CASSFYSGLAGAEQYF.

The chain employs TRBV18 and TRBJ1-1; no firm D call. The germline V gene has CDR1 KGHSH and CDR2 LQKENI. The CDR3 runs 16 residues. Deletions cut 3 bases from V and 3 bases from J, with 17 bases between. The CDR3 reads CASSPPLTGADTEAFF. The CDR3 bases are TGTGCCAGCTCACCCCCCCTTACGGGAGCGGACACTGAAGCTTTCTTT.

The chain has TRBV9 and TRBJ2-5; D gene unclear. CDR3 length: 14 amino acids. Germline V gene data show CDR1 as SGDLS and CDR2 as YYNGEE. V was cut by 0 bases and J by 4 bases, with 10 bases left in between. The CDR3 DNA reads as TGTGCCAGCAGCGTAGCGGAGAGCAGAGAGACCCAGTACTTC. Amino acids: CASSVAESRETQYF.

The chain joins TRBV7-9 to TRBJ1-3, with 7 bases matching TRBD1. There are 16 residues in the CDR3. The V gene's germline CDR1 is SEHNR and CDR2 FQNEAQ (reference sequence). V lost 5 bases and J lost 0; bases outside the gene matches: 7. The chain's CDR3 is CASSAHRGYSGNTIYF. The CDR3, as DNA: TGTGCCAGCAGCGCCCACAGGGGTTACTCTGGAAACACCATATATTTT.

This rearrangement joins TRBV20-1 to TRBJ2-1, with TRBD2 matching over 7 bases. CDR1 is DFQATT and CDR2 is SNEGSKA in the germline V gene (reference sequence). The CDR3 covers 11 residues. The V segment lost 6 bases and the J segment 8 bases; nucleotides outside the gene matches: 4. The CDR3 loop is CSAASGHEQFF. The CDR3, as DNA: TGCAGTGCGGCTAGCGGCCATGAGCAGTTCTTC.

The chain joins TRBV7-6 to TRBJ2-3, with 16 bases that match TRBD2. The trim removed 3 bases at V and 0 bases at J, leaving 9 bases unmatched. The CDR3 has 20 residues. Germline V gene data show CDR1 as SGHVS and CDR2 as FNYEAQ. CDR3 in DNA: TGTGCCAGCAGCTTTCAAGTCGGGACTAGCGGGGGGGAAAGCACAGATACGCAGTATTTT. Its translation: CASSFQVGTSGGESTDTQYF.

This chain links TRBV5-4 with TRBJ1-2; 7 bases map to TRBD1. The CDR3 is 14 residues long. J was trimmed by 1 base and V by 3 bases; bases with no gene match: 3. CDR1 and CDR2 from the germline V gene are SGHNT and YYREEE (reference sequence). The CDR3 nucleotides are TGTGCCAGCAGCTCGACAGGGTTTAACTATGGCTACACCTTC. It is translated as CASSSTGFNYGYTF.

The chain employs TRBV6-5 and TRBJ2-7; perhaps TRBD1 as D (6 bases). Deletions cut 6 bases from V and 5 bases from J, with 17 bases between. Germline-derived CDR1 and CDR2 are MNHEY and SVGAGI. The CDR3 spans 14 residues. The CDR3 region is CASREQGLFDEQYF. The CDR3 DNA reads TGTGCCAGCAGGGAGCAGGGGCTATTCGACGAGCAGTACTTC.

The chain joins TRBV6-4 to TRBJ1-2; D remains ambiguous. Trimming pared 4 bases from V and 9 bases from J, leaving 18 bases between. The CDR3 is 14 amino acids. CDR1 is MRHNA and CDR2 is SNTAGT in the germline V gene. CDR3 nucleotides: TGTGCCAGCAGTGTCTGGGCCGATGTGAAGAGCTACACCTTC. Amino acid sequence: CASSVWADVKSYTF.

The rearrangement joins TRBV5-6 to TRBJ2-2; 8 bases are shared with TRBD1. With V trimmed by 4 bases and J by 4 bases, 9 bases remained unmatched. CDR1 is SGHDT and CDR2 is YYEEEE in the germline V gene. CDR3 length equals 16 residues. Here the CDR3 reads CASSIDRGWGTGELFF. The CDR3 bases are TGTGCCAGCAGCATAGACAGGGGATGGGGCACCGGGGAGCTGTTTTTT.